These 11 T cell receptor beta chains were sequenced from one sample in a study of response to subunit inactivated influenza vaccine. TCRdb called the RT-PCR reads again in MiXCR, with one record for every CDR3 protein. Of around 170,000 distinct CDR3 sequences in the sample, around 10% were seen once. The sample consisted of CD8+ T cells sorted from PBMCs, taken less than 30 months after vaccination. These TCRs come from a man between 50 and 75 years old who received an inactivated influenza vaccine.

The sample holds a few counts of this clonotype. The chain couples TRBV2 to TRBJ2-1, with D possibly being TRBD1 (5 bases). The CDR3 extends over 12 amino acids. The germline V gene has CDR1 SNHLY and CDR2 FYNNEI. The ends were cut back, 4 bases at V and 8 bases at J, with 9 bases in the middle. The CDR3 DNA reads TGTGCCAGCAGTGTAAGGGGCGATGAGCAGTTCTTC. Amino acids: CASSVRGDEQFF.

The chain carries TRBV6-1 and TRBJ2-2; weak D call: TRBD2 (6 bases). Germline CDR1 is MNHNS and CDR2 is SASEGT. The CDR3 totals 13 residues. V shed 8 bases and J shed 2 bases, with 9 bases lying between them. Here the CDR3 reads CASGGINTGELFF. Written as DNA, the CDR3 is TGTGCCAGCGGCGGGATCAACACCGGGGAGCTGTTTTTT.

The chain has TRBV29-1 and TRBJ2-1; D could derive from TRBD1 or TRBD2 (5 bases each). V was clipped by 7 bases and J by 10 bases, with 5 bases between them. Per germline, CDR1 SQVTM and CDR2 ANQGSEA. This CDR3 region has 8 residues. The CDR3 reads CSGDEQFF. CDR3 coding DNA: TGCAGCGGGGACGAGCAGTTCTTC.

This clonotype showed up just a few times. V gene TRBV12-3 or TRBV12-4 combines with J gene TRBJ2-1; D is ambiguous. This CDR3 comprises 14 residues. V was shortened by 1 base and J by 8 bases, with 12 bases between the two germline ends. Written as DNA, the CDR3 is TGTGCCAGCAGTTTAGAGGGTACCCGCCATGAGCAGTTCTTC. Protein sequence: CASSLEGTRHEQFF.

Only a few counts were recorded for this clonotype. This chain joins TRBV7-9 and TRBJ2-7; D is uncertain. Germline CDR1 and CDR2: SEHNR and FQNEAQ (reference sequence). V lost 1 base to trimming and J lost 0 bases, with 10 bases between them. This CDR3 has 15 residues. The CDR3 sequence is CASSLGSAYSYEQYF. In DNA, the CDR3 is TGTGCCAGCAGCTTAGGCAGCGCCTACTCCTACGAGCAGTACTTC. Together with reference TRBV7-9 and TRBJ2-7, the CDR3 gives the full variable domain: DTGVSQNPRHKITKRGQNVTFRCDPISEHNRLYWYRQTLGQGPEFLTYFQNEAQLEKSRLLSDRFSAERPKGSFSTLEIQRTEQGDSAMYLCASSLGSAYSYEQYFGPGTRLTVT.

V is TRBV5-5 and J is TRBJ1-2; 9 bases map to TRBD1. The ends lost 4 bases at V and 4 bases at J; junction bases unmatched: 5. The germline CDR1 and CDR2 sequences are SGHKS and YYEKEE (reference sequence). The CDR3 runs 14 residues. CDR3 protein: CASSLTGGAYGYTF. CDR3 nucleotides: TGTGCCAGCAGCCTTACAGGGGGCGCCTATGGCTACACCTTC.

In its sample, this clonotype was seen a few times. The chain joins TRBV4-3 to TRBJ2-1, with TRBD2 matching over 9 bases. This CDR3 has 19 amino acids. V trimming: 0 bases; J trimming: 3 bases; junction bases outside the gene matches: 12. Per the germline V gene, CDR1 is LGHNA and CDR2 is YSLEER. The DNA of the CDR3 is TGCGCCAGCAGCCAAGATCTTTCGGTAGCGGGAGACCTCTACAATGAGCAGTTCTTC. Its translation is CASSQDLSVAGDLYNEQFF.

A remark on this clonotype: Relative to the germline gene, one junction end is altered; a read error may explain this. The gene calls are TRBV4-1 and TRBJ1-1; D possibly corresponds to TRBD1 (5 bases). Germline V gene data show CDR1 as MGHRA and CDR2 as YSYEKL. The CDR3 covers 14 residues. The CDR3 is CASSQDYRNPEAFF. CDR3 bases: TGCGCCAGCAGCCAGGACTACAGGAACCCTGAAGCTTTCTTT.

The chain has TRBV6-2 or TRBV6-3 and TRBJ2-1; D possibly corresponds to TRBD2 (6 bases). The length of the CDR3 is 15 residues. Germline-derived CDR1 and CDR2 are MNHEY and SVGEGT. The V and J ends lost 5 bases and 3 bases respectively, with 14 bases between them. As DNA, the CDR3 is TGTGCCAGCAGTCAACTAGCTCTCGGCTACAATGAGCAGTTCTTC. Translation: CASSQLALGYNEQFF.

This clonotype was counted only a few times. The V call is TRBV4-1, the J call TRBJ2-5; D is unclear. Germline assignment: CDR1 MGHRA and CDR2 YSYEKL. The CDR3 length is 17 residues. V shed 6 bases and J shed 5 bases, with 25 bases lying between them. CDR3 loop: CASSPTPGGMQLETQYF. The CDR3 DNA reads as TGCGCCAGCAGTCCAACCCCGGGCGGAATGCAGCTCGAGACCCAGTACTTC.

This clonotype was picked up a small number of times. The chain employs TRBV25-1 and TRBJ1-1; TRBD1 might be the D (5 bases). The V and J ends lost 2 bases and 1 base respectively, with 14 bases between them. This CDR3 has 16 residues. Germline CDR1 is MGHDK and CDR2 is SYGVNS. This chain's CDR3 is CASSELSRQSNTEAFF. The CDR3 DNA sequence: TGTGCCAGCAGTGAACTAAGCCGACAGTCGAACACTGAAGCTTTCTTT.